This T cell receptor (beta chain) was found in a study of radiotherapy plus CTLA-4 blockade in lung cancer. Overall study context: Of the patients, 15% to 20% showed objective responses and more than 30% attained disease control.

The table came from immunoSEQ multiplex PCR; TCRdb's copy has only in-frame clones and leaves some out. The sample lists about 110,000 clones, 70% to 90% seen once, with over 2% in the top ten. Points from the study as a whole: The best prediction of response reportedly came from early blood T cell clone dynamics, with interferon-beta.

With 4 bases clipped from V and 1 base from J, the junction kept 3 bases outside the gene matches. CDR3 size: 15 residues. Germline assignment: CDR1 MNHNS and CDR2 SASEGT. A note on this clone: Its specificity is unknown.

The gene calls are TRBV6-1 and TRBJ1-4, with 7 bases aligning to TRBD1. Specimen: peripheral blood, collected from a patient treated with radiotherapy plus ipilimumab. This sequence originates from a human donor with non-small cell lung cancer that progressed on radiotherapy plus ipilimumab. Some clones in this sample may be carry-over from other donors' samples. CDR3 protein: CASSAHRGTNEKLFF. CDR3 bases: TGTGCCAGCAGTGCTCACAGGGGAACTAATGAAAAACTGTTTTTT.